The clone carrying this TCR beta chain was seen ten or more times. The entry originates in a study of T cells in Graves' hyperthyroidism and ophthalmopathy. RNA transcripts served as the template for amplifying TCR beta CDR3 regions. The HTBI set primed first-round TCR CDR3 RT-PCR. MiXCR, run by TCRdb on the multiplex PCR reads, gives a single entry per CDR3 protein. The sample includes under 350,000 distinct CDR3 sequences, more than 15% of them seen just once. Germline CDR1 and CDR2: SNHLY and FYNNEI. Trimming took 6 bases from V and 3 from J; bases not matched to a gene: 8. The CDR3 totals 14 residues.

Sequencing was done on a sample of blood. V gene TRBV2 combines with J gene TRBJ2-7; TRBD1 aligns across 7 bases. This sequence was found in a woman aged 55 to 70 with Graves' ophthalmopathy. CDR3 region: CASREDRSNYEQYF. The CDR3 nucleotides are TGTGCCAGCAGAGAGGACAGGAGTAACTACGAGCAGTACTTC.